The sequence of this TCR beta chain was determined in a study of cytomegalovirus exposure and HLA in healthy donors. Broader study findings: Most of the CMV-associated TCR beta chains (in a later analysis) appeared to be HLA-restricted.

Comments on this clone: Its target is unknown.

The PCR made use of 60 Vbeta and 13 Jbeta primers. Sequencing was performed with immunoSEQ multiplex PCR; in TCRdb, only in-frame clones are kept and a portion is missing. Of 65,000 to 90,000 clones listed, about nine tenths were seen once; the top ten hold 2%. The CDR3 runs to 14 residues. Trimming left V 5 bases short and J 1 base short, with 10 bases between. Germline V lookup: CDR1 MNHEY, CDR2 SVGAGI. The clonotype was recovered from a woman aged 25 to 39 in good health and CMV-seronegative. Sequenced: PBMCs. The J gene is TRBJ2-3, the V gene TRBV6-5; D perhaps matches TRBD2 (5 bases). CDR3 coding DNA: TGTGCCAGCAGTCGGACTCCAGGCACAGATACGCAGTATTTT. This codes for CASSRTPGTDTQYF.